This paragraph covers one TCR beta chain sequence. This sample was taken from a study of blood T cell repertoires in COVID-19. Study context: Specimens from acute and convalescent COVID-19 originated in the United States, Italy and Spain. Sources were T cells, B-cell-depleted T cells, or PBMCs; the material itself was cDNA or gDNA.

How the authors handled the data: Amplification of reference gene primers provided the estimated nucleated cell counts. Repertoires were generated with immunoSEQ multiplex PCR, while TCRdb's copy carries only in-frame clones and drops some. V and J calls plus clone size are reproduced from that table; the DNA served to infer D and trimming. Of roughly 80,000 clones in the sample, 82% were seen once. The CDR3 loop spans 15 amino acids. V was cut by 0 bases and J by 0 bases, with 7 bases left in between. Germline CDR1 and CDR2: LGHNA and YNFKEQ. The source material was peripheral blood. The receptor was isolated from a human donor in a cohort sampled during active COVID-19. V and J are TRBV4-2 and TRBJ2-3; D ambiguous. CDR3 nucleotides: TGTGCCAGCAGCCAAGATGCGTTGAGCACAGATACGCAGTATTTT. Translated: CASSQDALSTDTQYF.